The 20 T cell receptor beta chains below come from one sample, sequenced in a study of graft-versus-host responses after intestinal transplantation. The method was immunoSEQ multiplex PCR; TCRdb's version includes in-frame clones alone and lacks a portion of them. The sample comprises roughly 69,000 clones, around 90% of which are singletons, and roughly 6.7% rests with the top ten. The sequenced sample was bone marrow, obtained 700 to 850 days after intestinal transplantation. The receptor source for this set is a human patient who received an intestinal transplant, so some T cells may come from the graft donor.

The chain couples TRBV11-3 to TRBJ1-6, with a weak D call TRBD1 (5 bases). V lost 5 bases to trimming and J lost 5 bases, with 13 bases between them. Looked up from germline, CDR1 is SGHNT and CDR2 is YENEEA. The CDR3 length is 15 residues. The CDR3 nucleotides are TGTGCCAGCAGCAAACCGGGACTAAATAATTCACCCCTCCACTTT. It codes for CASSKPGLNNSPLHF.

This chain links TRBV27 with TRBJ1-5; D might be TRBD1 (6 bases). CDR3 length equals 14 residues. V was pared by 7 bases and J by 7 bases, with 17 bases between. CDR1 and CDR2 from the germline V gene are MNHEY and SMNVEV (reference sequence). The CDR3 DNA reads as TGTGCCAGCAAAGAACGGGGGCGAAGCCAGCCCCAGCATTTT. Its translation is CASKERGRSQPQHF.

This clone was detected only once. The genes are TRBV9 and TRBJ1-5; D call uncertain. Per the germline V gene, CDR1 is SGDLS and CDR2 is YYNGEE. The V and J ends lost 0 bases and 6 bases respectively, with 13 bases between them. CDR3 size: 15 residues. CDR3 sequence reads: CASSVAGGLGQPQHF. DNA for the CDR3: TGTGCCAGCAGCGTAGCAGGAGGTTTAGGTCAGCCCCAGCATTTT.

V and J are TRBV11-2 and TRBJ2-5; no firm D call. The V end was cut by 5 bases, the J end by 1 base, with 8 bases between. The CDR3 has 13 amino acids. Germline V gene lookup returns CDR1 SGHAT and CDR2 FQNNGV. This chain's CDR3 is CASSPTIQETQYF. In DNA form, the CDR3 reads TGTGCCAGCAGCCCTACCATCCAAGAGACCCAGTACTTC.

The chain uses TRBV29-1 and TRBJ2-1, with TRBD2 identical over 8 bases. Trimming removed 3 bases from V and 6 bases from J; junction bases left unmatched: 4. Germline CDR1 is SQVTM and CDR2 is ANQGSEA. CDR3 size: 13 residues. The DNA of the CDR3 is TGCAGCGTTGAGTCGGGACTAGTCAATGAGCAGTTCTTC. Translation gives CSVESGLVNEQFF.

This chain connects TRBV27 to TRBJ1-6; D might be TRBD1 (5 bases). Germline assignment: CDR1 MNHEY and CDR2 SMNVEV (reference sequence). This CDR3 has 14 amino acids. V lost 7 bases to trimming and J lost 13 bases, with 20 bases between them. The CDR3, as DNA: TGTGCCAGCAACTCGGGACCCCTATTAGCTCCCCTCCACTTT. It codes for CASNSGPLLAPLHF.

This clone appeared a few times. This chain uses TRBV2 with TRBJ2-4; D gene uncertain. V gave up 1 base and J gave up 1 base, with 5 bases separating them. The CDR3 loop spans 14 amino acids. Germline loops: CDR1 SNHLY, CDR2 FYNNEI. The CDR3 bases are TGTGCCAGCAGTGAAGTAGGGGCCAAAAACATTCAGTACTTC. Protein sequence: CASSEVGAKNIQYF. Together with reference TRBV2 and TRBJ2-4, the CDR3 gives the full variable domain: EPEVTQTPSHQVTQMGQEVILRCVPISNHLYFYWYRQILGQKVEFLVSFYNNEISEKSEIFDDQFSVERPDGSNFTLKIRSTKLEDSAMYFCASSEVGAKNIQYFGAGTRLSVL.

This clone was observed a few times. The rearrangement uses TRBV4-1 and TRBJ1-1; TRBD1 matches at 8 bases. V trimming: 0 bases; J trimming: 6 bases; junction bases outside the gene matches: 3. The CDR3 covers 14 residues. Germline CDR1 MGHRA, CDR2 YSYEKL. The CDR3, as DNA: TGCGCCAGCAGCCAAGAATCACAGGGGGCTGAAGCTTTCTTT. Protein: CASSQESQGAEAFF.

The chain is built from TRBV29-1 and TRBJ2-3; 8 nucleotides match TRBD1. CDR3 length equals 17 residues. V lost 4 bases to trimming and J lost 1 base; unmatched junction nucleotides: 13. Germline loops: CDR1 SQVTM, CDR2 ANQGSEA. CDR3 sequence (DNA): TGCAGCGTTGTCCGCGGCGTCTTGGGACAGGGCACAGATACGCAGTATTTT. It yields the protein CSVVRGVLGQGTDTQYF.

The chain links TRBV6-6 to TRBJ1-5, with D hard to call. CDR1 and CDR2 (germline): MNHNY, SVGAGI (reference sequence). V was trimmed by 5 bases and J by 9 bases, leaving 14 bases between them. The CDR3 has 13 residues. In DNA, the CDR3 is TGTGCCAGCAGTGCAGGACGAGAGACGCCCCAGCATTTT. Translating gives CASSAGRETPQHF.

The chain employs TRBV7-2 and TRBJ1-2; unclear D gene. Germline values: CDR1 SGHTA, CDR2 FQGNSA. The V gene lost 2 bases and the J gene lost 7 bases, with 11 bases spanning the gap. This CDR3 comprises 13 residues. The CDR3 protein is CASSLNEEFGYTF. DNA for the CDR3: TGTGCCAGCAGCTTAAACGAGGAATTTGGCTACACCTTC.

The CDR3 sequence is CASIGQPSSYEQYF. CDR3 DNA sequence: TGTGCCAGCATCGGACAGCCGAGCTCCTACGAGCAGTACTTC. This sequence joins TRBV2 and TRBJ2-7; maybe TRBD1 (6 bases). CDR1 and CDR2 from the germline V gene are SNHLY and FYNNEI. V was cut by 7 bases and J by 0 bases, with 13 bases left in between. CDR3 length equals 14 residues.

This chain connects TRBV2 to TRBJ2-1; D not resolved. With 3 bases removed from V and 11 bases from J, the gap between germline ends came to 14 bases. CDR1 is SNHLY, CDR2 FYNNEI, per germline. There are 13 residues in the CDR3. CDR3: CASSEGDLSQQFF. For the CDR3, the DNA is TGTGCCAGCAGTGAGGGTGATTTAAGCCAGCAGTTCTTC.

The genes are TRBV9 and TRBJ1-4; no firm D call. The CDR3 runs 15 residues. The germline V gene has CDR1 SGDLS and CDR2 YYNGEE. The V end was cut by 3 bases, the J end by 0 bases, with 9 bases between. CDR3 in DNA: TGTGCCAGCAGCGCTGGAGTTGCAACTAATGAAAAACTGTTTTTT. This gives the protein CASSAGVATNEKLFF. The full variable domain, with the rest looked up from reference TRBV9 and TRBJ1-4, is DSGVTQTPKHLITATGQRVTLRCSPRSGDLSVYWYQQSLDQGLQFLIQYYNGEERAKGNILERFSAQQFPDLHSELNLSSLELGDSALYFCASSAGVATNEKLFFGSGTQLSVL.

The sample holds one count of this clone. The rearrangement joins TRBV27 to TRBJ2-2; D perhaps matches TRBD2 (6 bases). This CDR3 is 13 amino acids long. V was cut by 10 bases and J by 6 bases, with 15 bases left in between. Germline V gene sequence: CDR1 MNHEY, CDR2 SMNVEV (reference sequence). CDR3 coding DNA: TGTGCCACCTTGGGGGGAGGTGCCGGGGAGCTGTTTTTT. Translating gives CATLGGGAGELFF.

The chain couples TRBV7-9 to TRBJ2-1, with 10 bases identical to TRBD2. This CDR3 spans 17 amino acids. V lost 2 bases, J lost 8 bases, and 12 bases stayed unmatched. Per germline, CDR1 SEHNR and CDR2 FQNEAQ (reference sequence). CDR3 sequence: CASSLILAGNKGYEQFF. CDR3 nucleotides: TGTGCCAGCAGCTTAATACTAGCGGGAAACAAGGGCTATGAGCAGTTCTTC.

This chain joins TRBV4-1 and TRBJ2-7; D perhaps matches TRBD2 (6 bases). CDR3 size: 17 residues. The V gene's germline CDR1 is MGHRA and CDR2 YSYEKL. V lost 4 bases and J 3 bases, leaving 22 bases between the germline ends. CDR3 bases: TGCGCCAGCAGCCCGTTTGGGGGAGAGGCTAGCGACTACGAGCAGTACTTC. Translation: CASSPFGGEASDYEQYF.

This chain uses TRBV6-5 with TRBJ1-1, with TRBD1 identical over 7 bases. CDR1 is MNHEY and CDR2 is SVGAGI in the germline V gene. The junction had 8 bases not matched to a gene; V was cut back by 6 bases and J by 4 bases. CDR3 length equals 14 residues. Here the CDR3 reads CASSFGTAGTEAFF. CDR3 DNA sequence: TGTGCCAGCAGCTTCGGGACAGCGGGCACTGAAGCTTTCTTT.

This chain connects TRBV6-5 to TRBJ2-7, with 7 bases aligning to TRBD2. The germline V gene encodes CDR1 MNHEY and CDR2 SVGAGI. J gave up 0 bases and V 8 bases, and 4 bases lay outside the gene matches. CDR3 length equals 13 residues. CDR3 coding DNA: TGTGCCAGCCAAAGCGGGACCTCCTACGAGCAGTACTTC. This gives the protein CASQSGTSYEQYF.

This chain uses TRBV2 with TRBJ1-4; D may be TRBD1 (6 bases). CDR1 and CDR2 (germline): SNHLY, FYNNEI. V lost 7 bases, J lost 8 bases, and 20 bases lay in between. The CDR3 consists of 15 residues. The CDR3 here is CASTGDTYWGEKLFF. In nucleotides, the CDR3 is TGTGCCAGCACTGGGGACACCTACTGGGGCGAAAAACTGTTTTTT. The full variable domain, with the rest looked up from reference TRBV2 and TRBJ1-4, is EPEVTQTPSHQVTQMGQEVILRCVPISNHLYFYWYRQILGQKVEFLVSFYNNEISEKSEIFDDQFSVERPDGSNFTLKIRSTKLEDSAMYFCASTGDTYWGEKLFFGSGTQLSVL.